The T cell receptor (beta chain) described here comes from a study of T cells expressing NK-cell markers. Study in general: According to the study, TCR beta repertoires originated from sorted CD3+CD56+NKG2C+, CD3+CD56+NKG2C- and CD3+CD56-NKG2C+ T cells. Study-wide results and limits: What remained unclear was the HCMV specificity of expanded NKG2C+ T cell clones. In over 5 donors, dominant CD3+CD56+NKG2C+ clonotypes ranked among the top 10 CD8+ clonotypes.

TCRdb re-called the 5' RACE reads and gives one entry per CDR3 protein, without DNA. The listing records 500,000 or so distinct CDR3 sequences. On this clonotype itself: Its antigen is not identified.

The CDR3 runs to 19 residues. Germline CDR1 and CDR2: SGHRS and YFSETQ. This chain links TRBV5-1 with TRBJ2-3; the D call of TRBD2 rests on TCRdb alone, since no DNA is present to check it. This TCR was recovered from a man between 18 and 29 years old in good health. The source material was blood T cells: a sorted CD56 or NKG2C T cell subset, CD4+ or CD8+ T cells, or bulk PBMC T cells (not recorded which). Here the CDR3 reads CASSRGLDRQYRGTDTQYF.